This T cell receptor (beta chain) was identified during a study of Ad26.COV2.S vaccination and SARS-CoV-2 variants. This clone showed up just once. The treatment denotes: some 19 received Ad26.COV2.S at low or high dose, single or two shots; roughly five received placebo; per-sample allocation not given. The samples date from day 63 after the first vaccine or placebo injection. The method was immunoSEQ multiplex PCR; TCRdb's version includes in-frame clones alone and lacks a portion of them. Seen here are some 290,000 clones, roughly 86% observed once, and the top ten hold 1.5% to 2.5%. The CDR3 is made up of 15 amino acids. With 1 base removed from V and 4 bases from J, the gap between germline ends came to 13 bases. Germline V gives CDR1 LGHDT, CDR2 YNNKEL (reference sequence).

Sequenced here: peripheral blood, sampled in a trial of Ad26.COV2.S vaccine versus placebo. V gene TRBV3-1 (or the pseudogene TRBV3-2) combines with J gene TRBJ1-2; D ambiguous. This sequence was found in a person between 18 and 65 years old who received the Ad26.COV2.S COVID-19 vaccine or a placebo. The chain's CDR3 is CASSQVAGDGYGYTF. The CDR3 nucleotides read TGTGCCAGCAGCCAAGTTGCCGGGGATGGCTATGGCTACACCTTC.